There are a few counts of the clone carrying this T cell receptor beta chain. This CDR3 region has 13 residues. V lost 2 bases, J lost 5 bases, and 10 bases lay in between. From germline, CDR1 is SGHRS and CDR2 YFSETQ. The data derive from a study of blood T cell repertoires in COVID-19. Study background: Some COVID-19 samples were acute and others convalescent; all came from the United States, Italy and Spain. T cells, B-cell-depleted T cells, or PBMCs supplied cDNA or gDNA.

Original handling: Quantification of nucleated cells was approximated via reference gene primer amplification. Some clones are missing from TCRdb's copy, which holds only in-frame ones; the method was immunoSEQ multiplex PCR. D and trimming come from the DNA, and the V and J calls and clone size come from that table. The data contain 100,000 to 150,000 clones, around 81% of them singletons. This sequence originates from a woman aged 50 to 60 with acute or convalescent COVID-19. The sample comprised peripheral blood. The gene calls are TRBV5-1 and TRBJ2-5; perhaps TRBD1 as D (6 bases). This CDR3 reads CASSFDRRETQYF. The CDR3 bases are TGCGCCAGCAGCTTCGACAGGAGGGAGACCCAGTACTTC.